This TCR beta chain was obtained from a study of T cell repertoires in cytomegalovirus infection. This clonotype was seen more than once but under ten times. No antigen is known for it. V gave up 5 bases and J gave up 5 bases; unmatched junction bases: 21. This CDR3 comprises 19 residues. CDR1 LNHDA and CDR2 SQIVND come from the germline V gene (reference sequence). From the reads, TCRdb called clonotypes with MiXCR, one entry per CDR3 protein. The sample yields 570,000 or so distinct CDR3 sequences, 35% to 50% seen once. Sequences were derived from cultured PBMCs, sampled from culture after CMV antigen stimulation. The rearrangement joins TRBV19 to TRBJ2-5; 9 positions match TRBD1. The receptor was derived from a human donor in good health (CMV status not recorded). Some clones in this sample may be carry-over from other donors' samples. The CDR3 spells CASSVASGTGRFRKETQYF. The CDR3 DNA is TGTGCCAGTAGTGTAGCGTCCGGGACAGGGAGGTTCCGGAAGGAGACCCAGTACTTC.